The clone carrying this T cell receptor beta chain was observed once. These data come from a study of shared clonotypes between healthy human individuals. In the study overall: Aged between 18 and 49, the donors were two women and three men.

TCRdb keeps only in-frame clones here, not all; method: immunoSEQ multiplex PCR. The sample lists about 510,000 clones, over 60% occurring once. Germline values: CDR1 SGHTA, CDR2 FQGNSA. This CDR3 spans 13 amino acids. V lost 5 bases, J lost 0 bases, and 7 bases lay in between. Sequencing input: PBMCs. The rearrangement uses TRBV7-2 and TRBJ1-1, with no clear D. This sequence originates from a woman aged 40-49 years in good health. Some clones in this sample may be carry-over from other donors' samples. CDR3 sequence (DNA): TGTGCCAGCAGCCTGCGATTGAACACTGAAGCTTTCTTT. Protein sequence: CASSLRLNTEAFF. The full variable domain, in which reference TRBV7-2 and TRBJ1-1 provide the parts outside the CDR3, is GAGVSQSPSNKVTEKGKDVELRCDPISGHTALYWYRQSLGQGLEFLIYFQGNSAPDKSGLPSDRFSAERTGGSVSTLTIQRTQQEDSAVYLCASSLRLNTEAFFGQGTRLTVV.